This TCR beta chain was observed in a study of blood T cells in healthy people across ages (dated by TCRdb to the mid-2010s). Regarding the complete study: In model experiments, template switching captured about one uniquely barcoded TCR beta cDNA molecule for every two T cells. To avoid experimental bias, donors of different ages were spread randomly across the sequencing lanes. The donors were divided into four age groups: young (average about 15 years), middle-aged (almost 40), aged (roughly 66) and long-lived (about 90). Two additional independent replicas of 1 million unique cDNA reads from the same blood draw were analyzed for two donors (one aged 18 to 29 and one aged 80 or older). The study measured age-related changes in TCR beta repertoire diversity using deep sequencing normalized with unique cDNA molecular identifiers. The investigation overall reported the following: Observed TCR beta diversity per million T cells fell roughly linearly with age, and a significant reduction was already apparent by age around 39. Estimates of total diversity based on one million sequenced T cells were regarded as lower bounds and as underestimates. Conclusive comparison of naive and antigen-experienced compartments was prevented by the profiling of bulk unsorted PBMCs. Because donor CMV infection status was unknown, age-related changes in expanded clonotypes were potentially confounded. Compared with the aged group, more naive CD4+ T cells, fewer expanded clones and increased TCR diversity were shown by the long-lived group, suggesting age selection. The percentage of naive T cells measured by flow cytometry correlated strongly with observed TCR beta diversity.

Libraries were prepared through 5' RACE. Sequencing used an Illumina HiSeq 2500. The second PCR ran for roughly 6 to 11 cycles and used a J-beta primer mix along with a sample-barcoded 5' primer. A unique molecular identifier was introduced onto each TCR beta cDNA molecule by a template-switch 5' adaptor carrying 12 random nucleotides. Each sample yielded at least 3 million CDR3-containing paired-end reads. First-strand cDNA synthesis was performed from all RNA using the Mint cDNA synthesis kit, with priming by a TRBC-specific oligonucleotide. Following uracil-DNA glycosylase treatment, a first 18-cycle PCR with universal primers M1SS and BC2_uni_R was performed on all cDNA. Concerning the study's data processing: Normalization of each sample was performed by random selection of 1 million high-quality reads, each carrying a distinct molecular identifier. Instead of being binned into consensus sequences, reads with shared molecular identifiers were discarded. MiTCR, with a Q25 quality threshold and the strictest error-elimination algorithm, was used for CDR3 identification, clonotype clustering and error correction. Lower-bound total TCR beta diversity was estimated with a nonparametric unseen species model using Euler transformation. TCRdb reworked the public reads: Q25 trimming with fastp, MiXCR clone assembly, productive beta chains retained. A single entry per CDR3 protein holds the most common genes and DNA from its merged rows. Clone size and V and J calls follow TCRdb, not the original study. This sample lists about 1.6 million distinct CDR3 sequences; almost 35% were detected once. The ten largest clones take up about 11% of the sample.

Concerning this clonotype itself: No antigen is known for it. No clone much larger than this one lies a single base away; base qualities are absent.

Trimmed from V: 4 bases; trimmed from J: 5 bases; junction bases lacking a gene match: 7. The germline V gene (reference sequence) yields DFQATT for CDR1 and SNEGSKA for CDR2. The CDR3 contains 13 residues, cysteine and phenylalanine counted. Only the CDR3 portion is preserved as DNA: 39 bases, with reading frame beginning at the first base. Systemically healthy Caucasian individuals from Russia, 35 to 50 in total and aged roughly 6 to 100 years, were included as donors. Approximately 9.7 milliliters of peripheral blood were drawn from each donor into EDTA-treated Vacutainer tubes. Ficoll-Paque density-gradient centrifugation was used to isolate PBMCs, with at least 7 million per sample. Total RNA, at least 6 micrograms per sample, was extracted from PBMCs with Trizol reagent. For every donor, an aliquot of PBMCs went through flow cytometry to measure the percentages of naive CD45RAhigh/CD27high T cells.

Specimen: blood. Here the chain combines TRBV20-1 and TRBJ2-7, and TRBD1 aligns with 8 junction nucleotides. The TCR sequence derives from a woman aged 25-40 years in good health. DNA sequence: TGCAGTGCTACTTCCGGGACAGGTCACGAGCAGTACTTC. This sequence encodes CSATSGTGHEQYF.